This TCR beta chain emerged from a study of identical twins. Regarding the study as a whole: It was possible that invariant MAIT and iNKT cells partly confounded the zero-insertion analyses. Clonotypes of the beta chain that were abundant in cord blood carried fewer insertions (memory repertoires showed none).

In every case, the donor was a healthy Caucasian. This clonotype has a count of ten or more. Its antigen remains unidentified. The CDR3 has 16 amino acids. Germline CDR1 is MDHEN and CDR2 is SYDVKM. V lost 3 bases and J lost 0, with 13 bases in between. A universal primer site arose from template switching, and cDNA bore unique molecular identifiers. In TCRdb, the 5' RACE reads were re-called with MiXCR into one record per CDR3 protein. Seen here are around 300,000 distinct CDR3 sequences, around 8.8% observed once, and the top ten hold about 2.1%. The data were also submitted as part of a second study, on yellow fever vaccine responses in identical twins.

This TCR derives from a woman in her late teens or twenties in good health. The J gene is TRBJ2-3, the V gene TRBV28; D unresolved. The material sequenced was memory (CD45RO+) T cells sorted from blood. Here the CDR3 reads CASSLVVPTSTDTQYF. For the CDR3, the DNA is TGTGCCAGCAGTTTGGTGGTTCCTACTAGCACAGATACGCAGTATTTT.